This entry features one T cell receptor (beta chain) sequence. Measured with immunoSEQ multiplex PCR; TCRdb has only the in-frame clones, and not every one. This table holds around 100,000 clones, 70% to 90% found once. Per germline, CDR1 SGHTA and CDR2 FQGNSA. V lost 1 base and J 2 bases, leaving 12 bases between the germline ends. The CDR3 has 15 amino acids. This sample is drawn from a study of blood T cell repertoires in COVID-19. The chain joins TRBV7-2 to TRBJ2-7; no reliable D call. This TCR was sampled from a man aged 35 to 55 with acute or convalescent COVID-19. The sequencing sample was made of peripheral blood. CDR3 region: CASSLGETPTYEQYF. CDR3 nucleotide sequence: TGTGCCAGCAGCTTAGGTGAGACTCCAACCTACGAGCAGTACTTC.